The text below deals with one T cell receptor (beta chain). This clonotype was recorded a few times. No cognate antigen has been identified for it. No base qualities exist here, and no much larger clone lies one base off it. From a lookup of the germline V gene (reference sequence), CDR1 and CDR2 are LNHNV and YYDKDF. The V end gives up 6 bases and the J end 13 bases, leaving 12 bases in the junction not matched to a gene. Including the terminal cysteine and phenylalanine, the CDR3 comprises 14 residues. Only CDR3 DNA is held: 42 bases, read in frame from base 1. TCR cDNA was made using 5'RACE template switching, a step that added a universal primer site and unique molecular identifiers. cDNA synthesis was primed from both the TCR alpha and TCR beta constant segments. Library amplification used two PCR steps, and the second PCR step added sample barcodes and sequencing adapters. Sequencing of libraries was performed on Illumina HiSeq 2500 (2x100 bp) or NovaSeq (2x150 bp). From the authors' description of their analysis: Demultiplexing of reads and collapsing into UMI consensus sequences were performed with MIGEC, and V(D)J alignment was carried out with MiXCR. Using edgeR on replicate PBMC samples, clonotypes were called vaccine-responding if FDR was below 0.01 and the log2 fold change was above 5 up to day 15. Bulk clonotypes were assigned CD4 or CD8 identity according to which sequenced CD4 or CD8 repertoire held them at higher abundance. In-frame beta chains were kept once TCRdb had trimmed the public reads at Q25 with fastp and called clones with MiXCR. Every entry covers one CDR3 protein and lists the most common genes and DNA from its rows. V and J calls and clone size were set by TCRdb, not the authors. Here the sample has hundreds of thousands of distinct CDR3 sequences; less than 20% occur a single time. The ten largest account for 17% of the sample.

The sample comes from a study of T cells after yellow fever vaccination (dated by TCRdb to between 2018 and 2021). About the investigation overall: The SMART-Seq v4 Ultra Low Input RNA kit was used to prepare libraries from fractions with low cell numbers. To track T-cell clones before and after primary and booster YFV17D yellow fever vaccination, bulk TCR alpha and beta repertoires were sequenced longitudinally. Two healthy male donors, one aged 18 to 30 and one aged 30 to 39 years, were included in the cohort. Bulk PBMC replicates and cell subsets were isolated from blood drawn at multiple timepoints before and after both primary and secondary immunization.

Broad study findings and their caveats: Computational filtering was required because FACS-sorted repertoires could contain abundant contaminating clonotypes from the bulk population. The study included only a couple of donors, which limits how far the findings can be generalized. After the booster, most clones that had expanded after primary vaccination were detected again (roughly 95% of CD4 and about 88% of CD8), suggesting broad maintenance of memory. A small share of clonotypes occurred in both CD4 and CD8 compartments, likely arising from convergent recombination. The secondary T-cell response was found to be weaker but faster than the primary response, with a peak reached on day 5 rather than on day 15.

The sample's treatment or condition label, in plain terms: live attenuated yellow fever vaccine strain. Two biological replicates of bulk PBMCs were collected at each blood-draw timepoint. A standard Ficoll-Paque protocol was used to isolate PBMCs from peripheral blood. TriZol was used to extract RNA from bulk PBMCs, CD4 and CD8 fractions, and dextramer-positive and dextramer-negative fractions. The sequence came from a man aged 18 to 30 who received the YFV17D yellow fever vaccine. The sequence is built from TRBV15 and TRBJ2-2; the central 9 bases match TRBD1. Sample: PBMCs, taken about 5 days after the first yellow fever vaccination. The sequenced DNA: TGTGCCACCAGGGACAGGGGAACGCGTGAAGGGCTGTTTTTT. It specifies CATRDRGTREGLFF.